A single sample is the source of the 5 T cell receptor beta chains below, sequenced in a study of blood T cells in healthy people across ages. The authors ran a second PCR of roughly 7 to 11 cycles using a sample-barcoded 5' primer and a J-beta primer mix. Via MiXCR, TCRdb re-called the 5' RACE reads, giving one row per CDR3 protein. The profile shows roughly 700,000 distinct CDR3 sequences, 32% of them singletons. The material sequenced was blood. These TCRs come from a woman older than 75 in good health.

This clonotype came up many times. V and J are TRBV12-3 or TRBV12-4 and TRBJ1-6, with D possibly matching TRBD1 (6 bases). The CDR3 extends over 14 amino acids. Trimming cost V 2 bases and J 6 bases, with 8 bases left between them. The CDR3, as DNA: TGTGCCAGCAGTTTAACAGGGAGTAATTCACCCCTCCACTTT. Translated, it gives CASSLTGSNSPLHF.

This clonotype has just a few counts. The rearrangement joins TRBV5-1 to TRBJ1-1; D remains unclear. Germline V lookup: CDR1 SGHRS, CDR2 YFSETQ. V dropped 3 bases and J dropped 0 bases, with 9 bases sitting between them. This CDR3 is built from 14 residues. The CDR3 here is CASSCRQLNTEAFF. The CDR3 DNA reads TGCGCCAGCAGCTGCCGACAACTGAACACTGAAGCTTTCTTT.

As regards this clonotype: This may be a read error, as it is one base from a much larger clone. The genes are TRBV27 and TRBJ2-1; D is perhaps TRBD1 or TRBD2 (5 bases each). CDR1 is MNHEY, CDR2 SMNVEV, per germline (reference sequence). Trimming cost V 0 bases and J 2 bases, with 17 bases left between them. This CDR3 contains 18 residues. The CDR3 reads CASSLSGAGTITYNEQFF. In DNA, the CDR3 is TGTGCCAGCAGTTTATCTGGGGCAGGGACGATCACCTACAATGAGCAGTTCTTC.

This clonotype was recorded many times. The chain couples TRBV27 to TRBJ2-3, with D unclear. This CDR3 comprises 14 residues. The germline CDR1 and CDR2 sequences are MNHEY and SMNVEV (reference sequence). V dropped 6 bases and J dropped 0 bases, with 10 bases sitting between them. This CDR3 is CASRPSGSTDTQYF. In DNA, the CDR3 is TGTGCCAGCAGGCCATCGGGTAGCACAGATACGCAGTATTTT.

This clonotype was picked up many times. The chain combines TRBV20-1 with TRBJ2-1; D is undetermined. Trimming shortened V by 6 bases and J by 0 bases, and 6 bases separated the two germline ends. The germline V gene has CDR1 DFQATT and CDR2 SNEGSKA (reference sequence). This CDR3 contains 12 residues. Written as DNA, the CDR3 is TGCAGTGCGGACGCCTCCTACAATGAGCAGTTCTTC. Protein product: CSADASYNEQFF.